This T cell receptor (beta chain) was obtained from a study of blood T cell repertoires in COVID-19. V gave up 2 bases and J gave up 0 bases, with 6 bases separating them. CDR3 length equals 13 residues. From germline, CDR1 is SGHNT and CDR2 YYREEE (reference sequence). Original processing notes: Cell counts per sample came from amplifying reference gene primers. TCRdb's copy holds only in-frame clones and misses some; the assay was immunoSEQ multiplex PCR. V and J calls and clone size are copied from that table; D and trimming were computed from the DNA. The repertoire holds roughly 220,000 clones, with around 88% as singletons.

The rearrangement joins TRBV5-4 to TRBJ2-7; no clear D. The sample comprised PBMCs or T cells enriched from blood (not recorded which). This sequence originates from a woman between 50 and 59 years old with acute COVID-19. The CDR3 DNA follows: TGTGCCAGCAGCTTTAAGAGCTCCTACGAGCAGTACTTC. As protein: CASSFKSSYEQYF.